This is a list of T cell receptor beta chains from one sample in a study of blood T cells in healthy people across ages. Each CDR3 protein is one row after TCRdb ran MiXCR on the 5' RACE reads. The sample carries over 1,300,000 distinct CDR3 sequences, approximately 59% recorded once. Sequencing used blood. All receptors derive from a man aged 18 to 29 in good health. CDR3s include the opening cysteine and the closing phenylalanine or tryptophan. A D gene is named only where the DNA matches it firmly. Size values are once, few and many counts, or a class for expanded clones, and some rows have none.

TRBJ2-4,TRBV10-1,-,-,CASMRWDIQYF,TGCGCCAGCATGAGGTGGGACATTCAGTACTTC
TRBJ2-7,TRBV6-5,-,-,CASGSRNPYEQYF,TGTGCCAGTGGAAGCCGGAACCCCTACGAGCAGTACTTC
TRBJ2-3,TRBV28,-,-,CASSPTAGVDTQYF,TGTGCCAGCAGTCCCACGGCCGGGGTAGATACGCAGTATTTT
TRBJ2-1,TRBV6-4,-,TRBD2,CASSDSARVAGYDEQFF,TGTGCCAGCAGTGACTCGGCGAGGGTAGCGGGGTACGATGAGCAGTTCTTC
TRBJ2-5,TRBV6-5,-,-,CASWGQIQETQYF,TGTGCCAGCTGGGGGCAAATCCAAGAGACCCAGTACTTC
TRBJ2-7,TRBV4-2,-,-,CASSQGRDTYEQYF,TGTGCCAGCAGCCAAGGTCGGGACACCTACGAGCAGTACTTC
TRBJ2-3,TRBV7-9,-,TRBD2,CASSPGTSGLTDTQYF,TGTGCCAGCAGCCCGGGGACTAGCGGACTCACAGATACGCAGTATTTT
TRBJ2-3,TRBV7-9,-,-,CASSLLQQGEQYF,TGTGCCAGCAGCCTCTTGCAACAGGGAGAGCAGTATTTT
TRBJ2-7,TRBV25-1,-,-,CASSELAVNSYNEQYF,TGTGCCAGCAGTGAATTAGCGGTCAACTCCTACAACGAGCAGTACTTC
TRBJ2-3,TRBV14,once,-,CASSQSRGGFSTDTQYF,TGTGCCAGCAGCCAATCAAGGGGGGGCTTCAGCACAGATACGCAGTATTTT
TRBJ2-1,TRBV11-2,-,-,CASSGPRRPTVVYNEQFF,TGTGCCAGCAGCGGCCCGCGTCGGCCTACCGTAGTATACAATGAGCAGTTCTTC
TRBJ2-3,TRBV2,-,-,CASVMVDTQYF,TGTGCCAGCGTTATGGTAGATACGCAGTATTTT
TRBJ2-1,TRBV13,-,-,CASSFAGSNGHNEQFF,TGTGCCAGCAGCTTCGCCGGCTCCAATGGGCACAATGAGCAGTTCTTC
TRBJ1-1,TRBV4-3,-,-,CASSQFPGGTEAFF,TGCGCCAGCAGCCAATTCCCCGGAGGGACTGAAGCTTTCTTT